This is a list of T cell receptor beta chains from one sample in a study of cytomegalovirus exposure and HLA in healthy donors. TCRdb's table, derived via immunoSEQ multiplex PCR, lists solely in-frame clones and lacks some. The profile covers around 350,000 clones, with 75% to 90% appearing a single time and under 0.9% taken by the ten largest. Sample: PBMCs. The receptors derive from a woman between 18 and 29 years old in good health and CMV-seronegative. The CDR3 runs from the conserved cysteine through the conserved F or W. Fields, in order: J gene, clone size, D gene, V gene, CDR3 length, CDR3 protein, CDR3 DNA. The D gene is left open where the match is weak. Part of the rows lack a size; the others show once, few, many or a class for expanded clones.

TRBJ2-7 | many | NA | TRBV6-1 | 13 | CASGVAETYEQYF | TGTGCCAGCGGAGTAGCGGAGACCTACGAGCAGTACTTC
TRBJ1-1 | NA | NA | TRBV19 | 16 | CASSIWGGSMNTEAFF | TGTGCCAGTAGTATTTGGGGGGGTAGCATGAACACTGAAGCTTTCTTT
TRBJ1-5 | NA | NA | TRBV2 | 13 | CASSGEGWEPQHF | TGTGCCAGCAGTGGGGAGGGCTGGGAGCCCCAGCATTTT
TRBJ2-5 | NA | NA | TRBV28 | 16 | CASSGGRALGQETQYF | TGTGCCAGCAGTGGTGGGCGGGCCCTAGGCCAAGAGACCCAGTACTTC
TRBJ2-3 | NA | TRBD2 | TRBV7-2 | 15 | CANKDGTSGTDTQYF | TGTGCCAACAAAGACGGGACTAGCGGTACCGATACGCAGTATTTT
TRBJ2-1 | NA | TRBD2 | TRBV29-1 | 14 | CSVGTSGRGREQFF | TGCAGCGTTGGGACTAGCGGGAGAGGGCGGGAGCAGTTCTTC
TRBJ2-2 | NA | TRBD2 | TRBV2 | 14 | CAILRTSGTGELFF | TGTGCCATCCTGAGGACTAGCGGCACCGGGGAGCTGTTTTTT
TRBJ2-7 | NA | NA | TRBV19 | 14 | CASRRDGSSYEQYF | TGTGCCAGTAGGAGGGACGGGAGCTCCTACGAGCAGTACTTC
TRBJ2-1 | NA | TRBD2 | TRBV27 | 18 | CASSFLGTRGGSYNEQFF | TGTGCCAGCAGTTTCCTCGGGACTAGAGGCGGGTCCTACAATGAGCAGTTCTTC
TRBJ1-2 | few | TRBD1 | TRBV2 | 14 | CASRYDRAGYGYTF | TGTGCCAGCAGATACGACAGGGCTGGGTATGGCTACACCTTC
TRBJ2-3 | NA | TRBD2 | TRBV6-1 | 16 | CASSDLTSGATDTQYF | TGTGCCAGCAGTGACCTGACTAGCGGGGCTACAGATACGCAGTATTTT
TRBJ2-2 | NA | TRBD1 | TRBV5-1 | 16 | CASTLRGTGGSGELFF | TGCGCCAGCACCCTGCGGGGGACAGGGGGGTCCGGGGAGCTGTTTTTT
TRBJ2-2 | NA | TRBD1 | TRBV30 | 14 | CAWGDRGRTRELFF | TGTGCCTGGGGGGACAGGGGGCGCACCCGGGAGCTGTTTTTT
TRBJ1-1 | NA | NA | TRBV12-5 | 18 | CASGLVRSGDYLNTEAFF | TGTGCTAGTGGTTTGGTACGGTCAGGGGACTATCTGAACACTGAAGCTTTCTTT
TRBJ2-1 | NA | NA | TRBV11-2 | 12 | CASSLPNNEQFF | TGTGCCAGCAGCTTACCCAACAATGAGCAGTTCTTC
TRBJ2-7 | few | NA | TRBV6-6 | 13 | CASRDTISYEQYF | TGTGCCAGCAGGGACACGATCTCCTACGAGCAGTACTTC
TRBJ2-3 | once | TRBD2 | TRBV6-5 | 15 | CASRNLAGFTDTQYF | TGTGCCAGCAGGAATCTAGCGGGGTTCACAGATACGCAGTATTTT
TRBJ2-1 | NA | TRBD2 | TRBV4-1 | 19 | CASSQTYRTLAGVIDEQFF | TGCGCCAGCAGCCAAACTTATCGTACACTAGCGGGGGTGATCGATGAGCAGTTCTTC
TRBJ1-4 | once | NA | TRBV30 | 14 | CASDRGIQFEKLFF | TGTGCTTCAGACCGGGGGATACAATTTGAAAAACTGTTTTTT
TRBJ2-1 | NA | NA | TRBV2 | 13 | CASPVRRDNEQFF | TGTGCCAGTCCCGTGAGGAGAGACAATGAGCAGTTCTTC
TRBJ2-1 | NA | NA | TRBV6-1 | 16 | CASSESVSRGYNEQFF | TGTGCCAGCAGTGAATCTGTGTCCCGGGGCTACAATGAGCAGTTCTTC
TRBJ1-1 | few | NA | TRBV4-1 | 15 | CASSPRQEEGTEAFF | TGCGCCAGCAGCCCCCGCCAGGAGGAAGGGACTGAAGCTTTCTTT
TRBJ1-6 | NA | NA | TRBV7-8 | 17 | CASSPQSRSSYNSPLHF | TGTGCCAGCAGCCCCCAGTCTAGGAGCTCCTATAATTCACCCCTCCACTTT
TRBJ2-7 | NA | NA | TRBV6-8 | 13 | CASSEEGTYEQYF | TGTGCCAGCAGTGAGGAGGGGACCTACGAGCAGTACTTC